These T cell receptor beta chains were read from a single sample in a study of CD8 T cells in ankylosing spondylitis. TCRdb re-called the 5' RACE reads through MiXCR, storing one row per CDR3 protein. In the table there are approximately 69,000 distinct CDR3 sequences, 5.3% of which are singletons. Sequencing input: blood, either unsorted or a sorted T cell fraction (not recorded which). Source of these receptors: a male donor with ankylosing spondylitis or in good health (not recorded which). CDR3s include the opening cysteine and the closing phenylalanine or tryptophan. D genes are given only for firm matches. Not all rows give a size; the values are once, few, many and, for expanded clones, a class.

d_gene: -; abundance: many; v_gene: TRBV6-5; j_gene: TRBJ1-3; CDR3nt: TGTGCCAGCAGTTACTCGCCAAGCTCTGGAAACACCATATATTTT; CDR3aa: CASSYSPSSGNTIYF
d_gene: TRBD1; abundance: many; v_gene: TRBV24-1; j_gene: TRBJ2-3; CDR3nt: TGTGCCACCAGTGAATTTGACAGGGGAAGAGATACGCAGTATTTT; CDR3aa: CATSEFDRGRDTQYF
d_gene: -; abundance: many; v_gene: TRBV5-1; j_gene: TRBJ2-2; CDR3nt: TGCGCCAGCAGCTTGGATTACAGGGTGGACACCGGGGAGCTGTTTTTT; CDR3aa: CASSLDYRVDTGELFF
d_gene: -; abundance: many; v_gene: TRBV12-3/TRBV12-4; j_gene: TRBJ1-1; CDR3nt: TGTGCCAGCAGTTTATTTTACAGAGGAAACACTGAAGCTTTCTTT; CDR3aa: CASSLFYRGNTEAFF
d_gene: -; abundance: many; v_gene: TRBV7-3; j_gene: TRBJ1-1; CDR3nt: TGTGCCAGCAGGAACGAGGGGGGCACTGAAGCTTTCTTT; CDR3aa: CASRNEGGTEAFF
d_gene: -; abundance: many; v_gene: TRBV20-1; j_gene: TRBJ2-7; CDR3nt: TGCAGTGCTAGACTAGGGGGGACCCTTCGGGAGCAGTACTTC; CDR3aa: CSARLGGTLREQYF
d_gene: -; abundance: many; v_gene: TRBV29-1; j_gene: TRBJ1-2; CDR3nt: TGCAGCGTTGAAGAAGGAACGACTTATGGCTACACCTTC; CDR3aa: CSVEEGTTYGYTF
d_gene: -; abundance: many; v_gene: TRBV7-3; j_gene: TRBJ2-3; CDR3nt: TGTGCCAGCAGCTTAGGCATATCTAGCACAGATACGCAGTATTTT; CDR3aa: CASSLGISSTDTQYF
d_gene: -; abundance: many; v_gene: TRBV24-1; j_gene: TRBJ1-5; CDR3nt: TGTGCCACCAGTGATTTAATCCGGGACGGTGATAGCAATCAGCCCCAGCATTTT; CDR3aa: CATSDLIRDGDSNQPQHF
d_gene: TRBD1; abundance: many; v_gene: TRBV4-1; j_gene: TRBJ1-5; CDR3nt: TGCGCCAGCAGCGGGGACAGCAAAAATCAGCCCCAGCATTTT; CDR3aa: CASSGDSKNQPQHF
d_gene: -; abundance: many; v_gene: TRBV28; j_gene: TRBJ2-1; CDR3nt: TGTGCCAGCAGTTTTAATGAGCAGTTCTTC; CDR3aa: CASSFNEQFF
d_gene: -; abundance: many; v_gene: TRBV4-3; j_gene: TRBJ2-7; CDR3nt: TGCGCCAGCAGCCAAGTTGGCGACTCCTACGAGCAGTACTTC; CDR3aa: CASSQVGDSYEQYF
d_gene: -; abundance: many; v_gene: TRBV20-1; j_gene: TRBJ2-2; CDR3nt: TGCAGTGCTAGAGACACGCGGAAAAACACCGGGGAGCTGTTTTTT; CDR3aa: CSARDTRKNTGELFF
d_gene: TRBD1; abundance: many; v_gene: TRBV12-5; j_gene: TRBJ2-1; CDR3nt: TGTGCTAGTGGTTTGGGACAGGGGGCCATCAATGAGCAGTTCTTC; CDR3aa: CASGLGQGAINEQFF
d_gene: TRBD1; abundance: many; v_gene: TRBV5-1; j_gene: TRBJ2-5; CDR3nt: TGCGCCAGCAGCATTCAACCCGGACAGGGGGACCAGTACTTC; CDR3aa: CASSIQPGQGDQYF
d_gene: -; abundance: -; v_gene: TRBV7-6; j_gene: TRBJ2-7; CDR3nt: TGTGCCAGCAGCCCCCGACAAGACGGAGAGCAGTACTTC; CDR3aa: CASSPRQDGEQYF
d_gene: -; abundance: many; v_gene: TRBV3-1; j_gene: TRBJ2-5; CDR3nt: TGTGCCAGCAGCCAATTGGTGGAGACCCAGTACTTC; CDR3aa: CASSQLVETQYF
d_gene: -; abundance: many; v_gene: TRBV6-5; j_gene: TRBJ2-7; CDR3nt: TGTGCCAGCTGGCACTCCTACGAGCAGTACTTC; CDR3aa: CASWHSYEQYF
d_gene: TRBD2; abundance: many; v_gene: TRBV7-2; j_gene: TRBJ2-1; CDR3nt: TGTGCCAGCAGCCGATCTAGCGGGTTCTACAATGAGCAGTTCTTC; CDR3aa: CASSRSSGFYNEQFF
d_gene: -; abundance: many; v_gene: TRBV7-2; j_gene: TRBJ2-7; CDR3nt: TGTGCCAGCAGCTTAGCACCTTATCAGGGAAGGAGGTCCTACGAGCAGTACTTC; CDR3aa: CASSLAPYQGRRSYEQYF
d_gene: -; abundance: many; v_gene: TRBV20-1; j_gene: TRBJ2-1; CDR3nt: TGCAGTGCTAGAGATTGGGCCAATGGGAGAAATGAGCAGTTCTTC; CDR3aa: CSARDWANGRNEQFF
d_gene: TRBD1; abundance: many; v_gene: TRBV29-1; j_gene: TRBJ2-3; CDR3nt: TGCAGCGTTGAAAAGTGGACAGGGAGCACAGATACGCAGTATTTT; CDR3aa: CSVEKWTGSTDTQYF
d_gene: -; abundance: many; v_gene: TRBV20-1; j_gene: TRBJ1-5; CDR3nt: TGCAGTGCTCGCGACAGGTACAATCAGCCCCAGCATTTT; CDR3aa: CSARDRYNQPQHF
d_gene: -; abundance: many; v_gene: TRBV4-1; j_gene: TRBJ1-1; CDR3nt: TGCGCCAGCAGCCAATCCCCACAGGGCGTGAACACTGAAGCTTTCTTT; CDR3aa: CASSQSPQGVNTEAFF
d_gene: -; abundance: many; v_gene: TRBV10-2; j_gene: TRBJ2-7; CDR3nt: TGCGCCAGCAGTGAGACAGGGCGCGAGCAGTACTTC; CDR3aa: CASSETGREQYF
d_gene: TRBD1; abundance: -; v_gene: TRBV20-1; j_gene: TRBJ2-2; CDR3nt: TGCTGCTTCTGGGGACAGGCGGCGGGCCCGGGCACCGGGGAGCTGTTTTTT; CDR3aa: CCFWGQAAGPGTGELFF